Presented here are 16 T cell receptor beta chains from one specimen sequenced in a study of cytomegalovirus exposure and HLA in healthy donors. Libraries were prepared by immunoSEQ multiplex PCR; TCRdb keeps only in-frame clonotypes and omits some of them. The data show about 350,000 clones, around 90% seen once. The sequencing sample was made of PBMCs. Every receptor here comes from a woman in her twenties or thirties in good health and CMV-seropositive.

CDR3 region: CASSPGQITNEKLFF. The CDR3 nucleotides are TGTGCCAGCAGCCCGGGACAGATTACTAATGAAAAACTGTTTTTT. The chain combines TRBV11-2 with TRBJ1-4; 7 bases agree with TRBD1. The CDR3 runs to 15 residues. V trimming: 5 bases; J trimming: 2 bases; junction bases outside the gene matches: 5. Germline assignment: CDR1 SGHAT and CDR2 FQNNGV.

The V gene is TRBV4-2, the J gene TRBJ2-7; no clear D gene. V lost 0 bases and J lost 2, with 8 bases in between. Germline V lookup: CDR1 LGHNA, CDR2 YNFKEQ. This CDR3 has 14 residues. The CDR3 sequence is CASSQDGGTYEQYF. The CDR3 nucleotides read TGTGCCAGCAGCCAAGATGGTGGAACCTACGAGCAGTACTTC.

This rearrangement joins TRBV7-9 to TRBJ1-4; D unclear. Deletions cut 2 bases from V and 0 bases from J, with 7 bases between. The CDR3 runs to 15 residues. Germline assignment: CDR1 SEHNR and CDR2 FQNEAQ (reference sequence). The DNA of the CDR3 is TGTGCCAGCAGCTTATCAGGCCCAACTAATGAAAAACTGTTTTTT. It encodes CASSLSGPTNEKLFF.

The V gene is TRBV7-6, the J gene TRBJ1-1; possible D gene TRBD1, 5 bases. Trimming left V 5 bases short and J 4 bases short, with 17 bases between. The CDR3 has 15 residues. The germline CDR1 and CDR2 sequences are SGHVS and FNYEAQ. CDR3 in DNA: TGTGCCAGCAGCCCCACCCCGGGGCCGGGCACTGAAGCTTTCTTT. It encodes CASSPTPGPGTEAFF.

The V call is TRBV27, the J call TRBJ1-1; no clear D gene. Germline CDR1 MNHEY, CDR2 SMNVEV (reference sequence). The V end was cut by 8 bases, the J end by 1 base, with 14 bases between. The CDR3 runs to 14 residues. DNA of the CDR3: TGTGCCAGCCAACTTGGGTTCGGGAACACTGAAGCTTTCTTT. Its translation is CASQLGFGNTEAFF.

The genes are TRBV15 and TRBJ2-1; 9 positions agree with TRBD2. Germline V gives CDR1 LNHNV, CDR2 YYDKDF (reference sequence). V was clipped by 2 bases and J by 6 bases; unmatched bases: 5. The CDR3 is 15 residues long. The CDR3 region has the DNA TGTGCCACCAGCAGAACTAGCGGGTCTTCCAATGAGCAGTTCTTC. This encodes CATSRTSGSSNEQFF.

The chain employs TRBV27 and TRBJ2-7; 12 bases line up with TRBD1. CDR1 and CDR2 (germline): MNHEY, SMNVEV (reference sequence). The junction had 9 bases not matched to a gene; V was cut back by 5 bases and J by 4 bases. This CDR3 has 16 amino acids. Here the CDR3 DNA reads TGTGCCAGCAGTCTCCAGGGACAGGGGGCAAGGTACGAGCAGTACTTC. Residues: CASSLQGQGARYEQYF.

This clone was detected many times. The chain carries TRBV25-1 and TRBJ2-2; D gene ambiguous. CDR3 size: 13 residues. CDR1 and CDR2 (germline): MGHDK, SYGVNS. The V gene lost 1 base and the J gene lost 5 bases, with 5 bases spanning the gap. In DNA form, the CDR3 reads TGTGCCAGCAGTGAATTGATTACCGGGGAGCTGTTTTTT. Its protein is CASSELITGELFF. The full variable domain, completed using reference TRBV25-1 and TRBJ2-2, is EADIYQTPRYLVIGTGKKITLECSQTMGHDKMYWYQQDPGMELHLIHYSYGVNSTEKGDLSSESTVSRIRTEHFPLTLESARPSHTSQYLCASSELITGELFFGEGSRLTVL.

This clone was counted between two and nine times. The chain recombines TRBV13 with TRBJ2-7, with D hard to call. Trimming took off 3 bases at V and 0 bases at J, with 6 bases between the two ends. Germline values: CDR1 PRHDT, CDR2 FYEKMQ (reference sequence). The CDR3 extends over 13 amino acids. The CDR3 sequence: CASSLQDSYEQYF. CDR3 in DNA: TGTGCCAGCAGCTTGCAGGACTCCTACGAGCAGTACTTC.

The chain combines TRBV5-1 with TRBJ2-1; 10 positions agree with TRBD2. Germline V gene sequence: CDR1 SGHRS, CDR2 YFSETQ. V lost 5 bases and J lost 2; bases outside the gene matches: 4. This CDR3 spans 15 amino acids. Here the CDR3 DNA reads TGCGCCAGCAGACCCACTAGCGGGACCTACAATGAGCAGTTCTTC. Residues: CASRPTSGTYNEQFF.

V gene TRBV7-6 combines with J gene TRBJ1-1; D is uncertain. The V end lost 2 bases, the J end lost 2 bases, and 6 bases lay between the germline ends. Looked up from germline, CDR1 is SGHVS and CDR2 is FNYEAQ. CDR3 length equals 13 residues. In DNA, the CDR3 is TGTGCCAGCAGCTTATCAGTAAACACTGAAGCTTTCTTT. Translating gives CASSLSVNTEAFF.

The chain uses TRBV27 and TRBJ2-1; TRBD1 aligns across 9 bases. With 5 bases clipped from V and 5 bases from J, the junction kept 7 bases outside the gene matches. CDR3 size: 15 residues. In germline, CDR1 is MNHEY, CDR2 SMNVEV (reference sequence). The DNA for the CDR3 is TGTGCCAGCAGTCACCGGGACAGGGACCACAATGAGCAGTTCTTC. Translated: CASSHRDRDHNEQFF.

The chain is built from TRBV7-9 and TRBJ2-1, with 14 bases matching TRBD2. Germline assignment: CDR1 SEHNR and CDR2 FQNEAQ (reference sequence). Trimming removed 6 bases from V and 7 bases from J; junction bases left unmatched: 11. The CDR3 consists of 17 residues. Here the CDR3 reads CASRNTGTSGSKNEQFF. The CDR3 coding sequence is TGTGCCAGCAGGAACACCGGGACTAGCGGGAGCAAGAATGAGCAGTTCTTC.

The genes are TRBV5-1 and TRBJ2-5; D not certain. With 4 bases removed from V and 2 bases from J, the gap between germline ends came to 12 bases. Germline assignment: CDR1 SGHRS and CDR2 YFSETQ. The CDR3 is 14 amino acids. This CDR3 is CASSPVLGQETQYF. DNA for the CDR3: TGCGCCAGCAGCCCGGTCCTCGGGCAAGAGACCCAGTACTTC.

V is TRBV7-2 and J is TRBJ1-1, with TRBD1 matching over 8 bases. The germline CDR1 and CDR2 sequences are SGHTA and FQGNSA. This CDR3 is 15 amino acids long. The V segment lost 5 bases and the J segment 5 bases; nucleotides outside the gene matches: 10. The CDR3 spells CASSRNRQGSTEAFF. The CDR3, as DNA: TGTGCCAGCAGCAGAAATAGACAGGGGAGTACTGAAGCTTTCTTT.

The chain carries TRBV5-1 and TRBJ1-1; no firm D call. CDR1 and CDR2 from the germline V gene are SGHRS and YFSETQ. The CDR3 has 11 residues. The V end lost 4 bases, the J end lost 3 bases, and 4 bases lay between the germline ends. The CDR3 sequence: CASSVDTEAFF. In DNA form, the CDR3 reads TGCGCCAGCAGCGTGGACACTGAAGCTTTCTTT.